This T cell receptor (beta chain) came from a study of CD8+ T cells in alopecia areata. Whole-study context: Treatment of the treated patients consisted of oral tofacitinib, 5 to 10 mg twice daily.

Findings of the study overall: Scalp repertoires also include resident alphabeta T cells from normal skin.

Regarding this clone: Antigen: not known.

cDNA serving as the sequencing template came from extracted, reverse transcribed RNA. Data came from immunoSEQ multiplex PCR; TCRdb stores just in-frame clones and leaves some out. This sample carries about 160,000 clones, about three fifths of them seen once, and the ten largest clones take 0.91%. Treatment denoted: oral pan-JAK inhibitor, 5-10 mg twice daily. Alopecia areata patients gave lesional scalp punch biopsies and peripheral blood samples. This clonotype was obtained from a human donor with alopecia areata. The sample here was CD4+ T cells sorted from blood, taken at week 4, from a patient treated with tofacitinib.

Written as DNA, the CDR3 is TGTGCCAGTAGTTCCCCGGGACCAGCGACTGAAGCTTTCTTT. Residues: CASSSPGPATEAFF. The rearrangement uses TRBV19 and TRBJ1-1; a weak D match, TRBD1 (5 bases). The CDR3 length is 14 residues. Trimming took off 5 bases at V and 5 bases at J, with 15 bases between the two ends. Germline loops: CDR1 LNHDA, CDR2 SQIVND (reference sequence).